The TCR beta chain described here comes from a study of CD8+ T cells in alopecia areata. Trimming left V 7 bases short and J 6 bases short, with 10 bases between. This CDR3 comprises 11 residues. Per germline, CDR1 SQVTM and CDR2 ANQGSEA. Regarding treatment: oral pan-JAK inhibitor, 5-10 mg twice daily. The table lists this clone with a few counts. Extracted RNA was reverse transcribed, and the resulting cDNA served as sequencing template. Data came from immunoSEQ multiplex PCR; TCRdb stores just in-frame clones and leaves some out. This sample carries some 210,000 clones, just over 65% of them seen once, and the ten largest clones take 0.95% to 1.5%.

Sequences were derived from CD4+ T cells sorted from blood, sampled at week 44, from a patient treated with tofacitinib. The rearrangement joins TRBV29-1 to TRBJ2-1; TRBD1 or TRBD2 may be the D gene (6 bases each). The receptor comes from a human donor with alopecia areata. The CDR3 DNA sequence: TGCAGCGCTGGAGGGGGCAATGAGCAGTTCTTC. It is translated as CSAGGGNEQFF.